Each of the 15 T cell receptor beta chains below was sequenced from the same sample in a study of long-term antiretroviral therapy in people with HIV. An immunoSEQ assay, version v3.0, was performed at survey level. Repertoires were generated with immunoSEQ multiplex PCR, while TCRdb's copy carries only in-frame clones and drops some. The sample shows tens of thousands of clones, 82% of them seen only once. The sample was unsorted PBMCs, taken 0.3 years after starting antiretroviral therapy. The receptors were sampled from a man aged 18 to 29 with HIV.

The chain has TRBV5-6 and TRBJ1-1, with D possibly TRBD1 on 5 matching bases. V was pared by 0 bases and J by 5 bases, with 17 bases between. Germline-derived CDR1 and CDR2 are SGHDT and YYEEEE. CDR3 length equals 16 residues. The CDR3 nucleotides are TGTGCCAGCAGCTTGGGTATAGGGGCGCGTGTTACTGAAGCTTTCTTT. Translated, it gives CASSLGIGARVTEAFF.

A remark on this clone: One junction end does not reproduce the germline sequence, and a read error may be involved. The genes are TRBV7-7 and TRBJ2-5; TRBD2 aligns across 8 bases. The CDR3 consists of 16 residues. Germline values: CDR1 SSHAT, CDR2 FNYEAQ (reference sequence). The CDR3 loop reads CASSLAGPGVRETQYF. The DNA for the CDR3 is TGTGCTAGCAGCTTAGCGGGACCGGGAGTTAGAGAGACCCAGTACTTC.

The chain recombines TRBV19 with TRBJ1-5, with 8 bases matching TRBD1. Germline CDR1 and CDR2: LNHDA and SQIVND (reference sequence). The CDR3 covers 15 residues. Losses at the gene ends were 6 bases for V and 0 bases for J; bases not matched to a gene: 4. This CDR3 reads CASRTGEYSNQPQHF. The CDR3 region has the DNA TGTGCCAGTAGGACAGGGGAATATAGCAATCAGCCCCAGCATTTT.

The V call is TRBV29-1, the J call TRBJ1-1; 7 bases line up with TRBD1. CDR1 is SQVTM, CDR2 ANQGSEA, per germline. CDR3 size: 14 residues. V was clipped by 6 bases and J by 0 bases; unmatched bases: 7. The CDR3: CSVGPGTVNTEAFF. DNA for the CDR3: TGCAGCGTCGGACCAGGGACAGTGAACACTGAAGCTTTCTTT.

The V call is TRBV20-1, the J call TRBJ2-7; no clear D. Germline loops: CDR1 DFQATT, CDR2 SNEGSKA (reference sequence). V was clipped by 2 bases and J by 2 bases, with 4 bases between them. The CDR3 is made up of 11 amino acids. The CDR3 is CSARRTYEQYF. As DNA, the CDR3 is TGCAGTGCTAGACGAACCTACGAGCAGTACTTC.

The chain has TRBV30 and TRBJ1-1, with TRBD1 matching 9 bases. This CDR3 has 15 residues. Germline CDR1 reads GTSNPN; CDR2 reads SVGIG (reference sequence). V was pared by 3 bases and J by 5 bases, with 10 bases of the junction left unmatched. CDR3 sequence (DNA): TGTGCCTGGAGGAACCGGGACAGGGTATTTACTGAAGCTTTCTTT. Protein product: CAWRNRDRVFTEAFF. Combining the CDR3 with reference TRBV30 and TRBJ1-1 gives the whole variable domain SQTIHQWPATLVQPVGSPLSLECTVEGTSNPNLYWYRQAAGRGLQLLFYSVGIGQISSEVPQNLSASRPQDRQFILSSKKLLLSDSGFYLCAWRNRDRVFTEAFFGQGTRLTVV.

The chain combines TRBV5-5 with TRBJ1-2; tentative D call: TRBD1 (5 bases). Germline V gives CDR1 SGHKS, CDR2 YYEKEE (reference sequence). The V gene lost 0 bases and the J gene lost 0 bases, with 9 bases spanning the gap. The CDR3 totals 15 residues. CDR3 amino acids: CASSLVGGPNYGYTF. As DNA, the CDR3 is TGTGCCAGCAGCTTGGTTGGGGGACCTAACTATGGCTACACCTTC.

V is TRBV4-2 and J is TRBJ2-2; tentative D call: TRBD1 (5 bases). Trimming shortened V by 4 bases and J by 3 bases, and 15 bases separated the two germline ends. This CDR3 comprises 16 residues. Germline assignment: CDR1 LGHNA and CDR2 YNFKEQ. CDR3 protein: CASSRERQLYTGELFF. The CDR3 region has the DNA TGTGCCAGCAGCCGAGAGCGACAGCTATACACCGGGGAGCTGTTTTTT.

This chain's CDR3 is CASSYDSGRSYEQYF. The CDR3 coding sequence is TGTGCCAGCAGTTACGATTCAGGTCGCTCCTACGAGCAGTACTTC. The V call is TRBV6-5, the J call TRBJ2-7; D not resolved. Germline lookup yields CDR1 MNHEY and CDR2 SVGAGI. The V gene lost 2 bases and the J gene lost 0 bases, with 11 bases spanning the gap. This CDR3 region has 15 residues.

The chain couples TRBV19 to TRBJ2-1, with D possibly matching TRBD2 (6 bases). The CDR3 consists of 13 residues. Germline V gene data show CDR1 as LNHDA and CDR2 as SQIVND (reference sequence). V was clipped by 9 bases and J by 6 bases, with 15 bases between them. Here the CDR3 DNA reads TGTGCCAGCGGGGACGGGAGCTTCAATGAGCAGTTCTTC. It encodes CASGDGSFNEQFF. The full variable domain, in which reference TRBV19 and TRBJ2-1 provide the parts outside the CDR3, is DGGITQSPKYLFRKEGQNVTLSCEQNLNHDAMYWYRQDPGQGLRLIYYSQIVNDFQKGDIAEGYSVSREKKESFPLTVTSAQKNPTAFYLCASGDGSFNEQFFGPGTRLTVL.

The J gene is TRBJ2-1, the V gene TRBV7-8; 9 bases align to TRBD2. V lost 5 bases and J lost 4; bases outside the gene matches: 9. Germline V CDR1 and CDR2: SGHVS, FQNEAQ. CDR3 length: 16 amino acids. In DNA form, the CDR3 reads TGTGCCAGCAGCCCAAGCGGGGGGAAAGCTTACAATGAGCAGTTCTTC. Translating it yields CASSPSGGKAYNEQFF.

This clone was counted only a few times. The chain joins TRBV2 to TRBJ2-7, with D perhaps matching TRBD2 (6 bases). Germline V gene lookup returns CDR1 SNHLY and CDR2 FYNNEI. There are 14 residues in the CDR3. V was shortened by 6 bases and J by 6 bases, with 18 bases between the two germline ends. The CDR3 loop is CASREGIGVGEQYF. The CDR3 nucleotides read TGTGCCAGCAGGGAGGGAATAGGGGTTGGCGAGCAGTACTTC.

This clone was picked up one time. The chain combines TRBV6-5 with TRBJ2-7; 8 nucleotides agree with TRBD2. V was pared by 5 bases and J by 2 bases, with 8 bases of the junction left unmatched. The CDR3 is 15 residues long. Germline-derived CDR1 and CDR2 are MNHEY and SVGAGI. The CDR3 region has the DNA TGTGCCAGCAGTCACGGGGTAGCGGGGACCTACGAGCAGTACTTC. This translates into CASSHGVAGTYEQYF.

This clone was counted between two and nine times. V gene TRBV7-3 combines with J gene TRBJ2-1; TRBD2 matches at 7 bases. The CDR3 is made up of 16 amino acids. Germline-derived CDR1 and CDR2 are SGHTA and FQGTGA. Trimming at V came to 6 bases and at J to 0 bases, leaving 8 bases not matched to a gene. The CDR3 DNA is TGTGCCAGCAGTCCTCTAGCGGATAGCTCCTACAATGAGCAGTTCTTC. This gives the protein CASSPLADSSYNEQFF.

The chain combines TRBV2 with TRBJ2-7; 7 nucleotides align to TRBD1. Trimming cost V 6 bases and J 3 bases; bases outside gene matches: 14. In germline, CDR1 is SNHLY, CDR2 FYNNEI. The CDR3 covers 16 residues. The CDR3 coding sequence is TGTGCCAGCAGCTGGGACCCCGGGACAGTCCTCTACGAGCAGTACTTC. This translates into CASSWDPGTVLYEQYF.